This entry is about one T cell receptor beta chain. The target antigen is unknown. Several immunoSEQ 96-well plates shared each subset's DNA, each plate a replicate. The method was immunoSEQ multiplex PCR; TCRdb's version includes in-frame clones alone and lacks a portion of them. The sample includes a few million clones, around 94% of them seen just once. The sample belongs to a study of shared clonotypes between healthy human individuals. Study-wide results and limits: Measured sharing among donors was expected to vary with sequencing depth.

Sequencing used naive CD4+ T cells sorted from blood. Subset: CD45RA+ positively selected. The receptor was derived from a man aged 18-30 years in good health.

This CDR3 reads CASSEALRRQPQHF. For the CDR3, the DNA is TGTGCCAGCAGTGAAGCGCTTCGGCGGCAGCCCCAGCATTTT. V usage is TRBV2 and J usage is TRBJ1-5; D is undetermined. V lost 0 bases and J lost 7, with 10 bases in between. Germline values: CDR1 SNHLY, CDR2 FYNNEI. CDR3 length equals 14 residues. Drawing the rest from reference TRBV2 and TRBJ1-5, the complete variable domain is EPEVTQTPSHQVTQMGQEVILRCVPISNHLYFYWYRQILGQKVEFLVSFYNNEISEKSEIFDDQFSVERPDGSNFTLKIRSTKLEDSAMYFCASSEALRRQPQHFGDGTRLSIL.